This is a list of T cell receptor beta chains from one sample in a study of T cells in Graves' hyperthyroidism and ophthalmopathy. In TCRdb, the multiplex PCR reads were re-called with MiXCR into one record per CDR3 protein. Among 480,000 or so distinct CDR3 sequences listed, 40% to 55% were seen once. The sample was peripheral blood or thyroid tissue (not recorded which). These receptors originate from an adult woman with Graves' disease, either hyperthyroidism or ophthalmopathy (not recorded which). Both conserved end residues are trimmed from each CDR3.

TRBV7-3 | ANSDTGQSQETQY
TRBV5-6 | ATQRGSGVSGNTIY
TRBV29-1 | SVGDGHNSPLH
TRBV20-1 | SATVRRGTGELF
TRBV7-2 | ASSPPGTGKGYEQY
TRBV9 | ASSAQQGLEAF
TRBV6-2/TRBV6-3 | ASSATGAQY
TRBV2 | ASSWGRPANQPQH
TRBV20-1 | SAFIRDTSGDDGYT
TRBV24-1 | ATSDRGRMRSDQETQH
TRBV5-4 | ASSMGGRAVSGANVLT
TRBV7-9 | ASSLSAGDYYEQY
TRBV20-1 | SAREGGAGNTIY
TRBV20-1 | SAREGQGSDGYT
TRBV11-2 | ASRQLTSALGTQY
TRBV7-2 | ASSSKTGHYGYT
TRBV5-1 | ASSLWSGGDSGYGYT
TRBV6-1 | ASKPPGAGELF
TRBV19 | ASSSRGTARVNYGYT
TRBV7-8 | ASSLGGTSAETQY
TRBV11-1 | ASSPNLILAWGYT
TRBV20-1 | RADRGGDYGYT
TRBV20-1 | SARPSGGHQETQY
TRBV5-1 | ASSLGAGGLNYGYT
TRBV7-9 | ASSLQGNEETQC
TRBV6-5 | ASSYFDGYEQY
TRBV2 | ASGYEGETQY
TRBV7-8 | ASRGRWGSKNTEAF
TRBV2 | ASSVADEQY
TRBV7-8 | ASSLGGTAEKETQY
TRBV6-4 | ASSDTEGATGANVLT
TRBV10-2 | ASSDSRGGSRPSTDTQY
TRBV7-2 | ASSKLGANQPQY
TRBV12-3/TRBV12-4 | ASSVTREQY
TRBV20-1 | SATSGRYEQY
TRBV6-1 | ASSESGLNQPQH
TRBV29-1 | SVPGQGSGTEAF
TRBV28 | ASSLRAIGELF
TRBV7-9 | ASNPTGAGRQGYT
TRBV10-3 | AISENRGEKLF
TRBV15 | ATSRDQDRRNSPLH
TRBV5-5 | ASSLGGALGYT
TRBV12-3/TRBV12-4 | ASNGGGTPGNTEAF
TRBV15 | ATSRERDWVVGRGEAF
TRBV7-2 | ASSLVRETQY
TRBV2 | ASVRTSGSVNEQF
TRBV10-2 | ASSPHRGQEANYGYT
TRBV6-5 | ASSEEPTGGYPKETQY
TRBV12-3/TRBV12-4 | ASSPVSGGGNTIY
TRBV6-2/TRBV6-3 | ASRDLAGGVGELF
TRBV7-9 | ASSAQGKGLF
TRBV7-9 | ASSSLTGRGNTGELF
TRBV7-9 | AITPSLSQNAEAF
TRBV29-1 | SARQGGTDTQY
TRBV2 | ASSDGLSTEAF
TRBV7-6 | ASSPGLGEKLF
TRBV20-1 | SARGDKPNTGELF
TRBV7-2 | ASSLGTDPLRAF
TRBV25-1 | ASSELRSRGGETQY